These 25 T cell receptor beta chains came from one sample sequenced in a study of OX40 agonist ivuxolimab in advanced cancers. This table comes from immunoSEQ multiplex PCR, and its TCRdb copy is limited to in-frame clones, with some not included. In the table there are around 76,000 clones, roughly nine tenths of which are singletons. Here the sequenced sample was CD4+ or CD8+ T cells sorted from blood, taken in a trial of the OX40 agonist ivuxolimab. The receptors shown here come from an adult with an advanced solid tumor such as melanoma, head and neck, liver or kidney cancer.

The chain uses TRBV30 and TRBJ1-6; D perhaps matches TRBD1 (5 bases). Germline CDR1 GTSNPN, CDR2 SVGIG (reference sequence). V was cut by 1 base and J by 1 base, with 8 bases left in between. CDR3 length equals 15 residues. CDR3 bases: TGTGCCTGGAGTGCGGGGGTATCCTATAATTCACCCCTCCACTTT. Amino acids: CAWSAGVSYNSPLHF.

The J gene is TRBJ2-5, the V gene TRBV6-6; perhaps D is TRBD1 or TRBD2 (6 bases each). V shed 1 base and J shed 4 bases, with 16 bases lying between them. CDR1 and CDR2 (germline): MNHNY, SVGAGI (reference sequence). The CDR3 is 16 amino acids. This chain's CDR3 is CASSYFGGERGETQYF. Here the CDR3 DNA reads TGTGCCAGCAGTTACTTCGGGGGCGAAAGGGGAGAGACCCAGTACTTC.

The chain recombines TRBV28 with TRBJ1-2, with D possibly being TRBD1 (5 bases). The V end lost 6 bases, the J end lost 4 bases, and 30 bases lay between the germline ends. The CDR3 has 19 amino acids. Germline lookup yields CDR1 MDHEN and CDR2 SYDVKM. The CDR3 reads CASSSTSGPTFGQFYGYTF. DNA of the CDR3: TGTGCCAGCAGCTCGACGTCGGGGCCGACTTTCGGCCAGTTCTATGGCTACACCTTC.

The V call is TRBV7-8, the J call TRBJ1-1; 7 bases fit TRBD1. The CDR3 is 14 amino acids. The germline CDR1 and CDR2 sequences are SGHVS and FQNEAQ. The J segment lost 4 bases and the V segment lost 3 bases, leaving 5 bases of the junction unmatched. The CDR3 loop reads CASSFWAGGTEAFF. For the CDR3, the DNA is TGTGCCAGCAGCTTCTGGGCAGGGGGCACTGAAGCTTTCTTT.

The V gene is TRBV6-5, the J gene TRBJ2-5, with no clear D. The J call may be in error: the DNA end matches TRBJ2-7 better. The CDR3 covers 14 residues. Germline CDR1 is MNHEY and CDR2 is SVGAGI. CDR3: CASSYSGQTYEQYF. CDR3 DNA sequence: TGTGCCAGCAGTTACTCGGGCCAAACCTACGAGCAGTACTTC.

The chain combines TRBV7-9 with TRBJ2-1; D possibly uses TRBD1 or TRBD2 (5 bases each). Trimming took 1 base from V and 4 from J, leaving 8 bases between them. The CDR3 length is 14 residues. Germline values: CDR1 SEHNR, CDR2 FQNEAQ (reference sequence). CDR3 in DNA: TGTGCCAGCAGCTTAGTTGGGGGTTACAATGAGCAGTTCTTC. This encodes CASSLVGGYNEQFF.

The chain is built from TRBV13 and TRBJ2-2; tentative D call: TRBD1 (6 bases). Germline-derived CDR1 and CDR2 are PRHDT and FYEKMQ (reference sequence). The CDR3 extends over 16 amino acids. The ends were cut back, 1 base at V and 0 bases at J, with 9 bases in the middle. The CDR3 protein is CASSLAGGSNTGELFF. The CDR3, as DNA: TGTGCCAGCAGCTTAGCTGGGGGCTCGAACACCGGGGAGCTGTTTTTT. The entire variable domain, with the rest obtained from reference TRBV13 and TRBJ2-2, is as follows: AAGVIQSPRHLIKEKRETATLKCYPIPRHDTVYWYQQGPGQDPQFLISFYEKMQSDKGSIPDRFSAQQFSDYHSELNMSSLELGDSALYFCASSLAGGSNTGELFFGEGSRLTVL.

This clone was observed a few times. The J gene is TRBJ1-1, the V gene TRBV19, with a tentative D call TRBD1 (5 bases). This CDR3 has 15 amino acids. Germline loops: CDR1 LNHDA, CDR2 SQIVND (reference sequence). V was clipped by 6 bases and J by 5 bases, with 19 bases between them. Here the CDR3 DNA reads TGTGCCAGTAGCAGAGGACACCCCCTGGAGACTGAAGCTTTCTTT. Translating gives CASSRGHPLETEAFF. The variable domain in full, with the rest retrieved from reference TRBV19 and TRBJ1-1, is DGGITQSPKYLFRKEGQNVTLSCEQNLNHDAMYWYRQDPGQGLRLIYYSQIVNDFQKGDIAEGYSVSREKKESFPLTVTSAQKNPTAFYLCASSRGHPLETEAFFGQGTRLTVV.

The genes are TRBV19 and TRBJ1-5, with D unresolved. The CDR3 runs to 13 residues. The germline gives CDR1 LNHDA, CDR2 SQIVND (reference sequence). Trimming pared 6 bases from V and 3 bases from J, leaving 9 bases between. The CDR3 here is CASSFGPNQPQHF. In nucleotides, the CDR3 is TGTGCCAGTAGCTTTGGCCCCAATCAGCCCCAGCATTTT.

This clone occurred once. The CDR3 bases are TGTGCCAGCAGCCCTCGACAGGATTCTGAAGCTTTCTTT. This translates into CASSPRQDSEAFF. The J gene is TRBJ1-1, the V gene TRBV9, with D maybe TRBD1 (6 bases). Trimming removed 4 bases from V and 6 bases from J, with 13 bases in between. The CDR3 runs 13 residues. Germline lookup yields CDR1 SGDLS and CDR2 YYNGEE.

Concerning this clone itself: An end of the junction does not agree with germline; a read error may underlie this. This rearrangement joins TRBV7-7 to TRBJ2-1; D is perhaps TRBD2 (6 bases). Germline lookup yields CDR1 SSHAT and CDR2 FNYEAQ (reference sequence). The CDR3 extends over 15 amino acids. The DNA for the CDR3 is TGTGCTAGCAGCTTAGCCCCCCAACCTGGACTAGAGCAGTTCTTC. It is translated as CASSLAPQPGLEQFF.

The V gene is TRBV2, the J gene TRBJ1-5; D not resolved. The CDR3 sequence is 14 residues long. V was shortened by 4 bases and J by 3 bases, with 10 bases between the two germline ends. From germline, CDR1 is SNHLY and CDR2 FYNNEI. This CDR3 is CASSATAVNQPQHF. In DNA, the CDR3 is TGTGCCAGCAGTGCTACAGCCGTCAATCAGCCCCAGCATTTT.

The chain carries TRBV11-1 and TRBJ2-7, with D possibly matching TRBD2 (5 bases). CDR1 and CDR2 (germline): SGHAT, FQDESV (reference sequence). Trimming took off 5 bases at V and 2 bases at J, with 13 bases between the two ends. The length of the CDR3 is 14 residues. This CDR3 is CASSIGLSTYEQYF. The CDR3 DNA follows: TGTGCCAGCAGCATAGGACTGTCGACCTACGAGCAGTACTTC. Based on the CDR3 plus reference TRBV11-1 and TRBJ2-7, the full variable domain is EAEVAQSPRYKITEKSQAVAFWCDPISGHATLYWYRQILGQGPELLVQFQDESVVDDSQLPKDRFSAERLKGVDSTLKIQPAELGDSAMYLCASSIGLSTYEQYFGPGTRLTVT.

V gene TRBV27 combines with J gene TRBJ2-7; the D is unclear. Trimming removed 3 bases at V and 0 bases at J, with 9 bases between. The CDR3 length is 14 residues. CDR1 and CDR2 (germline): MNHEY, SMNVEV (reference sequence). DNA of the CDR3: TGTGCCAGCAGTTTCCATGGAAGCTCCTACGAGCAGTACTTC. Its protein is CASSFHGSSYEQYF.

The CDR3 DNA is TGTGCCAGCAGCGCCGGTGCCACTGGGGCCAACGTCCTGACTTTC. As protein: CASSAGATGANVLTF. J is TRBJ2-6 and V is TRBV7-8; D unclear. The CDR3 consists of 15 residues. Germline CDR1 is SGHVS and CDR2 is FQNEAQ. Trimming shortened V by 5 bases and J by 2 bases, and 10 bases separated the two germline ends.

This clone was recorded only once. V usage is TRBV9 and J usage is TRBJ2-4; 8 nucleotides line up with TRBD2. CDR3 length: 16 residues. J lost 0 bases, V lost 4 bases, and 6 bases had no gene match. Germline CDR1 and CDR2: SGDLS and YYNGEE. CDR3 nucleotides: TGTGCCAGCAGCCCCGAACTAGCGGTAGCCAAAAACATTCAGTACTTC. This translates into CASSPELAVAKNIQYF.

The J gene is TRBJ2-1, the V gene TRBV5-5; weak D call: TRBD1 (6 bases). Per germline, CDR1 SGHKS and CDR2 YYEKEE (reference sequence). The CDR3 is 14 residues long. The V and J ends lost 4 bases and 6 bases respectively, with 14 bases between them. The CDR3 DNA is TGTGCCAGCAGCCCTGGTTGGACAGCCAATGAGCAGTTCTTC. Translated, it gives CASSPGWTANEQFF.

A note on this clone: This CDR3 is also generated by other DNA sequences in the sample. The chain has TRBV18 and TRBJ1-1, with no clear D. The germline V gene has CDR1 KGHSH and CDR2 LQKENI. CDR3 length: 12 residues. V gave up 2 bases and J gave up 2 bases, with 3 bases separating them. This chain's CDR3 is CASSPYNTEAFF. Written as DNA, the CDR3 is TGTGCCAGCTCACCATATAACACTGAAGCTTTCTTT. Complete variable domain (other parts from reference TRBV18 and TRBJ1-1): NAGVMQNPRHLVRRRGQEARLRCSPMKGHSHVYWYRQLPEEGLKFMVYLQKENIIDESGMPKERFSAEFPKEGPSILRIQQVVRGDSAAYFCASSPYNTEAFFGQGTRLTVV.

The chain combines TRBV7-1 with TRBJ2-7; 7 nucleotides line up with TRBD1. TRBV7-1 is filed as an ORF, its function uncertain. The CDR3 runs 14 residues. Losses at the gene ends were 4 bases for V and 4 bases for J; bases not matched to a gene: 7. The CDR3, as DNA: TGTGCCAGCAGCTTAGGGGGCAGCTTATACGAGCAGTACTTC. Its protein is CASSLGGSLYEQYF.

The chain has TRBV25-1 and TRBJ2-3, with 7 bases that match TRBD2. Germline CDR1 reads MGHDK; CDR2 reads SYGVNS. J lost 8 bases, V lost 3 bases, and 5 bases had no gene match. The CDR3 sequence is 13 residues long. The CDR3, as DNA: TGTGCCAGCAGTGAGGCGGGAGTGGGTACGCAGTATTTT. Translated, it gives CASSEAGVGTQYF.

This chain links TRBV27 with TRBJ2-7; the match to TRBD2 covers 9 bases. The CDR3 has 15 amino acids. Germline V lookup: CDR1 MNHEY, CDR2 SMNVEV (reference sequence). The V segment lost 0 bases and the J segment 2 bases; nucleotides outside the gene matches: 2. The DNA of the CDR3 is TGTGCCAGCAGTTTATCTAGCGGGAGACCCTACGAGCAGTACTTC. Translating gives CASSLSSGRPYEQYF.

The rearrangement uses TRBV6-1 and TRBJ2-3; perhaps TRBD1 as D (6 bases). Trimming took 5 bases from V and 6 from J, leaving 12 bases between them. The CDR3 has 13 residues. From germline, CDR1 is MNHNS and CDR2 SASEGT. CDR3 nucleotides: TGTGCCAGCAGTCCCTCTCAGGGGGATACGCAGTATTTT. As protein: CASSPSQGDTQYF.

This rearrangement joins TRBV29-1 to TRBJ1-1; 7 bases fit TRBD1. J lost 7 bases, V lost 5 bases, and 4 bases had no gene match. The CDR3 is 11 amino acids. Germline-derived CDR1 and CDR2 are SQVTM and ANQGSEA. CDR3 amino acids: CSVLTGVEAFF. The DNA for the CDR3 is TGCAGCGTTCTAACAGGGGTTGAAGCTTTCTTT.

This chain connects TRBV5-5 to TRBJ1-4; no reliable D call. The CDR3 has 15 residues. Germline loops: CDR1 SGHKS, CDR2 YYEKEE (reference sequence). V shed 5 bases and J shed 7 bases, with 18 bases lying between them. The DNA of the CDR3 is TGTGCCAGCAGGCGCGAGGGAGGGTGGGGTGAAAAACTGTTTTTT. Translating it yields CASRREGGWGEKLFF.

The sample holds a few counts of this clone. The V and J genes are TRBV7-2 and TRBJ1-5; D not resolved. Germline V gene data show CDR1 as SGHTA and CDR2 as FQGNSA. This CDR3 is built from 13 residues. Trimming stripped 3 bases from V and 7 bases from J, with 10 bases between. CDR3 residues: CASSFWGYQPQHF. The CDR3, as DNA: TGTGCCAGCAGCTTTTGGGGTTACCAGCCCCAGCATTTT.